This T cell receptor beta chain was sequenced in a study of T-cell reconstitution after alpha-beta-depleted transplantation in children. Study outcomes and limitations: Alpha-beta T cells about two months after transplant reportedly derived from several hundred expanded graft clones. When one year had passed after transplant, most T-cell counts and diversity came from newly produced T cells. Surviving recipient T cells and thymic progenitors underlay high day-60 TCRbeta diversity in some patients.

The CDR3 runs to 13 residues. Per the germline V gene, CDR1 is SGHRS and CDR2 is YFSETQ. Trimming at V came to 1 base and at J to 9 bases, leaving 4 bases not matched to a gene. A note on this clonotype: What it binds is not known.

Unique molecular identifiers were used in preparing the TCRbeta library. TCRdb recomputed calls from the PCR reads with MiXCR, one row per CDR3 protein. Of about 440,000 distinct CDR3 sequences in the sample, 43% were seen once. The sequence came from a girl aged 2-9 years with aplastic anemia, due to receive a stem cell transplant. The material was PBMCs, obtained before TCRalphabeta/CD19-depleted stem cell transplant. The gene calls are TRBV5-1 and TRBJ2-4; 7 positions match TRBD2. The CDR3 nucleotides are TGCGCCAGCAGCTTGTCCAGGGAGGGCATTCAGTACTTC. Its translation: CASSLSREGIQYF.